This TCR beta chain was recorded in a study of blood T cell repertoires in COVID-19. Measured with immunoSEQ multiplex PCR; TCRdb has only the in-frame clones, and not every one. The profile covers over 150,000 clones, with 70% to 90% appearing a single time and 1.1% taken by the ten largest. The CDR3 contains 16 residues. V lost 3 bases and J lost 7; bases outside the gene matches: 10. Germline lookup yields CDR1 WNHNN and CDR2 SYGVQD (reference sequence). The specimen sequenced was peripheral blood. This chain connects TRBV10-1 to TRBJ2-2, with 8 bases matching TRBD2. The sequence derives from a man aged 35 to 55 with acute or convalescent COVID-19. CDR3 residues: CASSDSPGGSGGELFF. CDR3 DNA: TGCGCCAGCAGTGATTCCCCGGGGGGGAGTGGCGGGGAGCTGTTTTTT.